This T cell receptor (beta chain) derives from a study of a mutant IDH1 vaccine in newly diagnosed glioma. Study summary: The treated group averaged around 40 years old and was about 60% male, about 40% female.

Clones were read by immunoSEQ multiplex PCR, and TCRdb kept only the in-frame ones, dropping some. The sample has 80,000 to 100,000 clones; around 77% are singletons. Time point: baseline, week 1 (first vaccination visit). Treatment specified: pre-vaccination baseline after standard-of-care therapy. With 6 bases removed from V and 4 bases from J, the gap between germline ends came to 18 bases. Germline lookup yields CDR1 SQVTM and CDR2 ANQGSEA. The CDR3 is 14 residues long. The material sequenced was PBMCs, taken from a glioma patient treated with radiotherapy, temozolomide or both. The V gene is TRBV29-1, the J gene TRBJ1-1, with D tentatively TRBD1 (5 bases). The clonotype comes from a man in his forties or fifties with glioma. This chain's CDR3 is CSVAIQGQRTEAFF. The CDR3 DNA sequence: TGCAGCGTAGCCATTCAGGGTCAGCGCACTGAAGCTTTCTTT.